Detailed here is one T cell receptor (beta chain). Its antigen remains unknown. The source of the sample is a study of shared clonotypes between healthy human individuals. Whole-study results and caveats: Roughly 4.6% of naive CD4 clonotypes were common to a few donors. Limitation of the genetic and exposure-history diversity represented came from the few donors.

Naivety among CD8 cells was defined by CD45RO negativity and positive CCR7 selection, thereby excluding terminally differentiated effector memory CD45RA+ cells. The germline gives CDR1 SGDLS, CDR2 YYNGEE. Between the trimmed V and J ends, which lost 2 bases and 6 bases, there was a span of 11 bases. CDR3 length: 14 amino acids. Replicate PCRs from sorted subsets contained around 200 ng DNA, which is 30,000 to 35,000 T cell genomes. The method was immunoSEQ multiplex PCR; TCRdb's version includes in-frame clones alone and lacks a portion of them. The table lists around 2,000,000 clones, approximately 94% of them singletons.

The origin of this receptor is a man between 18 and 29 years old in good health. The V gene is TRBV9, the J gene TRBJ1-4; D gene ambiguous. Sequenced material: naive CD8+ T cells sorted from blood. In DNA, the CDR3 is TGTGCCAGCAGCGTCGTGGCAGGCGATGAAAAACTGTTTTTT. It yields the protein CASSVVAGDEKLFF. Full variable domain (remainder filled in from reference TRBV9 and TRBJ1-4): DSGVTQTPKHLITATGQRVTLRCSPRSGDLSVYWYQQSLDQGLQFLIQYYNGEERAKGNILERFSAQQFPDLHSELNLSSLELGDSALYFCASSVVAGDEKLFFGSGTQLSVL.